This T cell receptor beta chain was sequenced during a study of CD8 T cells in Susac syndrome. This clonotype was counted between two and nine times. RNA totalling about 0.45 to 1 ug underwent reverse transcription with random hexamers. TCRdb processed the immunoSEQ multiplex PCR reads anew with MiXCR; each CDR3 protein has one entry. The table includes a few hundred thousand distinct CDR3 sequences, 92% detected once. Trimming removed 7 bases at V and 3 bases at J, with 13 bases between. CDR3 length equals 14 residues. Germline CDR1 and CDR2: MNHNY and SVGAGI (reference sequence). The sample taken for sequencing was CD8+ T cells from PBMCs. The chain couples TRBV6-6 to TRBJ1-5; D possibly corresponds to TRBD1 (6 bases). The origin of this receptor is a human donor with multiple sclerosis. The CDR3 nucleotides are TGTGCCAGCACCATGAGACAGGTCAATCAGCCCCAGCATTTT. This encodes CASTMRQVNQPQHF.